A selection of T cell receptor beta chains follows, all from one sample in a study of blood T cell repertoires in COVID-19. Data came from immunoSEQ multiplex PCR; TCRdb stores just in-frame clones and leaves some out. The table lists about 290,000 clones, approximately 86% of them singletons, with approximately 3.8% in the top ten. The source material was peripheral blood. These TCRs come from a woman aged 50 to 60 with active or convalescent COVID-19. Each CDR3 is given with its conserved first and last residue. Each record gives: V gene, J gene, clone size, D gene, CDR3 DNA, CDR3 protein. D genes are given only for firm matches. The size entry is marked missing in some rows and otherwise reads once, few, many or a size class.

V gene: TRBV7-8
J gene: TRBJ2-5
clone size: .
D gene: .
CDR3 DNA: TGTGCCAGCAGCTCCAGGACTTTGGAGACCCAGTACTTC
CDR3 protein: CASSSRTLETQYF

V gene: TRBV30
J gene: TRBJ2-1
clone size: .
D gene: TRBD2
CDR3 DNA: TGTGCCTGGAGTGTAAGGCTAGCGGGAGTGGAGCAGTTCTTC
CDR3 protein: CAWSVRLAGVEQFF

V gene: TRBV13
J gene: TRBJ2-5
clone size: .
D gene: TRBD1
CDR3 DNA: TGTGCCAGCAGCTTAGCCACCGGACAGGGGTGGGAGACCCAGTACTTC
CDR3 protein: CASSLATGQGWETQYF

V gene: TRBV24-1
J gene: TRBJ1-1
clone size: .
D gene: TRBD1
CDR3 DNA: TGTGCCACCGCAGGACAGGGCGGCACTGAAGCTTTCTTT
CDR3 protein: CATAGQGGTEAFF

V gene: TRBV10-3
J gene: TRBJ2-1
clone size: .
D gene: TRBD1
CDR3 DNA: TGTGCCTGCAGGGGGACAGGGCTAGGGCACAATGAGCAGTTCTTC
CDR3 protein: CACRGTGLGHNEQFF

V gene: TRBV12-5
J gene: TRBJ2-1
clone size: once
D gene: TRBD2
CDR3 DNA: TGTGCTAGTGGCCCCCTACAGGGACTAGCGGGATTAATCTACAATGAGCAGTTCTTC
CDR3 protein: CASGPLQGLAGLIYNEQFF

V gene: TRBV18
J gene: TRBJ1-1
clone size: .
D gene: .
CDR3 DNA: TGTGCCAGCTCACCGGTAGCACCTCGGGGGAACACTGAAGCTTTCTTT
CDR3 protein: CASSPVAPRGNTEAFF

V gene: TRBV28
J gene: TRBJ1-6
clone size: .
D gene: TRBD1
CDR3 DNA: TGTGCCAGCAGTTTCTTCTGGGACAGAAATTCACCCCTCCACTTT
CDR3 protein: CASSFFWDRNSPLHF

V gene: TRBV24-1
J gene: TRBJ1-1
clone size: once
D gene: TRBD1
CDR3 DNA: TGTGCCACCAGAGAGCTCTGGACAGGGAGAATGAACACTGAAGCTTTCTTT
CDR3 protein: CATRELWTGRMNTEAFF

V gene: TRBV28
J gene: TRBJ1-1
clone size: .
D gene: .
CDR3 DNA: TGTGCCAGCAGTTTCGCGGGGCTAAACACTGAAGCTTTCTTT
CDR3 protein: CASSFAGLNTEAFF

V gene: TRBV18
J gene: TRBJ2-7
clone size: .
D gene: .
CDR3 DNA: TGTGCCAGCTCACCAAGTTATGGCGGAACTTACGAGCAGTACTTC
CDR3 protein: CASSPSYGGTYEQYF

V gene: TRBV27
J gene: TRBJ2-1
clone size: once
D gene: TRBD2
CDR3 DNA: TGTGCCAGCAGTTTAGCAGCGGGAGTCGCGGGTGAGCAGTTCTTC
CDR3 protein: CASSLAAGVAGEQFF

V gene: TRBV7-9
J gene: TRBJ2-7
clone size: .
D gene: .
CDR3 DNA: TGTGCCAGCAGCCCCTCCGGCTCTAGCGCCGAGCAGTACTTC
CDR3 protein: CASSPSGSSAEQYF

V gene: TRBV28
J gene: TRBJ1-1
clone size: few
D gene: TRBD1
CDR3 DNA: TGTGCCAGCAGCTTCCAGGGGGGAAACACTGAAGCTTTCTTT
CDR3 protein: CASSFQGGNTEAFF

V gene: TRBV9
J gene: TRBJ2-1
clone size: .
D gene: .
CDR3 DNA: TGTGCCAGCAGCGTAGAGGGACTTCCAACTCTCTCCTACAATGAGCAGTTCTTC
CDR3 protein: CASSVEGLPTLSYNEQFF

V gene: TRBV21-1
J gene: TRBJ2-3
clone size: .
D gene: .
CDR3 DNA: TGTGCCAGCCCTCGCCTTCGGGGCCTCTACCCGAACTCGACAGGGTTTGTGTGCGGTACGCAGTATTTT
CDR3 protein: CASPRLRGLYPNSTGFVCGTQYF

V gene: TRBV30
J gene: TRBJ1-2
clone size: .
D gene: TRBD1
CDR3 DNA: TGTGCCTGGAGGGGACCGGGACAGGCGAACTATGGCTACACCTTC
CDR3 protein: CAWRGPGQANYGYTF